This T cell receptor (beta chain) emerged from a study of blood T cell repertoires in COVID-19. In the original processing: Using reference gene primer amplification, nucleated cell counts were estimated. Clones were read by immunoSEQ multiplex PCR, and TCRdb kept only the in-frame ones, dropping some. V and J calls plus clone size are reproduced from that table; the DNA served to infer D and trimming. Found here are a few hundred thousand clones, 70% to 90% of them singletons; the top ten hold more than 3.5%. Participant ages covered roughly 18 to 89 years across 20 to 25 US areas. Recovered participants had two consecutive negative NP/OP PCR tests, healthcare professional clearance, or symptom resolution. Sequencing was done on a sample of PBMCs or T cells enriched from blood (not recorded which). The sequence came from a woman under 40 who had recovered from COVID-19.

This CDR3 is CASSLGLAEGELFF. DNA for the CDR3: TGCGCCAGCAGCTTGGGATTAGCGGAAGGGGAGCTGTTTTTT. V is TRBV5-1 and J is TRBJ2-2, with D maybe TRBD2 (6 bases). The CDR3 is 14 residues long. Germline CDR1 reads SGHRS; CDR2 reads YFSETQ. Trimming removed 0 bases from V and 8 bases from J, with 11 bases in between. Supplemented by reference TRBV5-1 and TRBJ2-2, the full variable domain reads KAGVTQTPRYLIKTRGQQVTLSCSPISGHRSVSWYQQTPGQGLQFLFEYFSETQRNKGNFPGRFSGRQFSNSRSEMNVSTLELGDSALYLCASSLGLAEGELFFGEGSRLTVL.